Shown below are 18 T cell receptor beta chains from a single sample sequenced in a study of molecular identifiers for immune sequencing clone quantification. TCRdb re-analysed the PCR reads in MiXCR, keeping a single row per CDR3 protein. The sample shows more than 95,000 distinct CDR3 sequences, 20% to 25% of them seen only once. Sequencing input: naive CD8+ T cells from blood, with Jurkat cell RNA spiked in. Specified subset: FACS-sorted CD8+CD4-CCR7+CD45RA+ naive T cells. Receptor source: a human donor in good health. Some libraries in this study had Jurkat cell RNA spiked in.

The chain employs TRBV7-2 and TRBJ1-1; the D gene is possibly TRBD1 (5 bases). The CDR3 totals 15 residues. Germline lookup yields CDR1 SGHTA and CDR2 FQGNSA. Trimming removed 3 bases at V and 4 bases at J, with 15 bases between. CDR3 protein: CASSFGQGIITEAFF. The CDR3 DNA reads TGTGCCAGCAGCTTCGGGCAGGGCATCATCACTGAAGCTTTCTTT.

Notes on this clonotype: This may be a read error: a much more frequent sequence differs by one nucleotide. This CDR3 reads CASSQDRNDQPQHF. Written as DNA, the CDR3 is TGCGCCAGCAGCCAAGATCGCAACGACCAGCCCCAGCATTTT. The V and J genes are TRBV4-3 and TRBJ1-5; D is uncertain. This CDR3 spans 14 amino acids. Germline V gene sequence: CDR1 LGHNA, CDR2 YSLEER. Trimming stripped 0 bases from V and 7 bases from J, with 10 bases between.

This clonotype has just a few counts. The rearrangement links TRBV27 to TRBJ2-3; possible D gene TRBD1, 5 bases. CDR3 size: 16 residues. Germline V gene lookup returns CDR1 MNHEY and CDR2 SMNVEV (reference sequence). Trimming cost V 5 bases and J 0 bases, with 15 bases left between them. The chain's CDR3 is CASSGIGQLSTDTQYF. In nucleotides, the CDR3 is TGTGCCAGCAGTGGCATTGGACAACTTAGCACAGATACGCAGTATTTT.

This clonotype was counted at least ten times. The chain is built from TRBV4-1 and TRBJ1-4; TRBD1 is a possible D gene (5 bases). The CDR3 extends over 12 amino acids. Germline lookup yields CDR1 MGHRA and CDR2 YSYEKL. V lost 10 bases, J lost 5 bases, and 11 bases lay in between. The CDR3 protein is CATSGPNEKLFF. CDR3 sequence (DNA): TGCGCCACCTCGGGACCGAATGAAAAACTGTTTTTT.

This clonotype was seen many times. The J gene is TRBJ2-7, the V gene TRBV12-5; 8 bases are shared with TRBD1. The germline gives CDR1 LGHNT, CDR2 FRNRAP. This CDR3 comprises 14 residues. The ends lost 5 bases at V and 2 bases at J; junction bases unmatched: 5. The CDR3 region is CASGMGQAAYEQYF. The CDR3 DNA sequence: TGTGCTAGTGGTATGGGACAGGCGGCCTACGAGCAGTACTTC.

This clonotype has ten or more counts. The chain employs TRBV7-9 and TRBJ2-7; D is ambiguous. Germline CDR1 SEHNR, CDR2 FQNEAQ (reference sequence). The germline V and J ends were trimmed by 5 bases and 5 bases, with 7 bases remaining between them. The CDR3 is 11 residues long. The CDR3 region is CASSGPHEQYF. Written as DNA, the CDR3 is TGTGCCAGCAGCGGGCCCCACGAGCAGTACTTC.

The gene calls are TRBV6-2 or TRBV6-3 and TRBJ1-5; D is possibly TRBD1 (6 bases). The V gene's germline CDR1 is MNHEY and CDR2 SVGEGT. CDR3 length: 18 amino acids. V was cut by 4 bases and J by 0 bases, with 19 bases left in between. The CDR3 region is CASSWDMDGVYSNQPQHF. In DNA form, the CDR3 reads TGTGCCAGCAGTTGGGACATGGACGGAGTTTATAGCAATCAGCCCCAGCATTTT.

In its sample, this clonotype was seen many times. The J gene is TRBJ2-3, the V gene TRBV19; D perhaps matches TRBD1 (5 bases). CDR3 length equals 12 residues. Germline lookup yields CDR1 LNHDA and CDR2 SQIVND (reference sequence). Trimming stripped 3 bases from V and 6 bases from J, with 7 bases between. For the CDR3, the DNA is TGTGCCAGTAGTATGGGGCCCGATACGCAGTATTTT. Its protein product is CASSMGPDTQYF.

Of note for this clonotype: With a much larger clone just one base away, this may be a read error. The genes are TRBV6-2 or TRBV6-3 and TRBJ2-6; D is unclear. The CDR3 spans 16 residues. Germline-derived CDR1 and CDR2 are MNHEY and SVGEGT. CDR3 sequence: CASRYSVVDGANVLTF. Here the CDR3 DNA reads TGTGCCAGCAGATACTCGGTGGTGGATGGGGCCAACGTCCTGACTTTC.

For this clonotype: Since a much larger clone is just one base distant, this may be a read error. The chain joins TRBV6-2 or TRBV6-3 to TRBJ1-3; D may be TRBD1 (5 bases). Germline V gives CDR1 MNHEY, CDR2 SVGEGT. The CDR3 has 15 amino acids. CDR3 protein: CACSYLTVSGNTIYF. The CDR3, as DNA: TGTGCCTGCAGTTACCTGACAGTCTCTGGAAACACCATATATTTT.

This clonotype has a handful of counts. A much larger clone lies one base from this, so it may be a read error. V gene TRBV14 combines with J gene TRBJ2-3, with a possible D match to TRBD2 (6 bases). CDR3 length equals 15 residues. Germline V gene lookup returns CDR1 SGHDN and CDR2 FVKESK. Trimming cost V 8 bases and J 3 bases, with 18 bases left between them. CDR3 loop: CASRATEGLTDTQYF. The CDR3 DNA is TGTGCCAGCCGAGCGACGGAGGGGCTTACAGATACGCAGTATTTT.

The chain carries TRBV3-1 and TRBJ2-7, with D possibly being TRBD1 or TRBD2 (5 bases each). Germline lookup yields CDR1 LGHDT and CDR2 YNNKEL (reference sequence). V lost 7 bases to trimming and J lost 4 bases, with 17 bases between them. This CDR3 region has 14 residues. CDR3 bases: TGTGCCAGCACAATAACCGGGACCTTTTACGAGCAGTACTTC. Its translation: CASTITGTFYEQYF.

Comment on this clonotype: Given a much more abundant clone one base away, this may be a read error. This chain joins TRBV9 and TRBJ2-7, with 8 bases fitting TRBD1. This CDR3 has 14 amino acids. Per germline, CDR1 SGDLS and CDR2 YYNGEE. Here the CDR3 DNA reads TGTGCCAGGAGCGCCGAGGGACAGGTGGGCGAGCAGTACTTC. Translating it yields CARSAEGQVGEQYF.

This clonotype was seen many times. CDR3 protein: CAWSLVDYEQYF. CDR3 nucleotide sequence: TGTGCCTGGAGTTTGGTGGACTACGAGCAGTACTTC. The chain combines TRBV30 with TRBJ2-7, with D unresolved. Germline V gene data show CDR1 as GTSNPN and CDR2 as SVGIG (reference sequence). V was pared by 2 bases and J by 3 bases, with 8 bases between. This CDR3 spans 12 amino acids.

This clonotype was detected ten times or more. The J gene is TRBJ1-1, the V gene TRBV7-2, with D perhaps matching TRBD1 (5 bases). There are 15 residues in the CDR3. Trimming removed 5 bases from V and 0 bases from J, with 13 bases in between. CDR1 is SGHTA and CDR2 is FQGNSA in the germline V gene. DNA for the CDR3: TGTGCCAGCAGCCCATACGACAGACTGAACACTGAAGCTTTCTTT. The encoded protein is CASSPYDRLNTEAFF.

The chain joins TRBV19 to TRBJ2-1; 9 nucleotides line up with TRBD2. Germline lookup yields CDR1 LNHDA and CDR2 SQIVND (reference sequence). J gave up 9 bases and V 6 bases, and 12 bases lay outside the gene matches. The CDR3 runs to 15 residues. The CDR3 here is CASRLGGRASSEQFF. The CDR3 bases are TGTGCCAGTAGATTGGGCGGGAGGGCCTCAAGTGAGCAGTTCTTC. The full variable domain, with the rest looked up from reference TRBV19 and TRBJ2-1, is DGGITQSPKYLFRKEGQNVTLSCEQNLNHDAMYWYRQDPGQGLRLIYYSQIVNDFQKGDIAEGYSVSREKKESFPLTVTSAQKNPTAFYLCASRLGGRASSEQFFGPGTRLTVL.

This clonotype was recorded at least ten times. V usage is TRBV20-1 and J usage is TRBJ2-7; tentative D call: TRBD2 (6 bases). CDR3 size: 11 residues. The ends were cut back, 5 bases at V and 3 bases at J, with 8 bases in the middle. Germline CDR1 reads DFQATT; CDR2 reads SNEGSKA (reference sequence). The CDR3 DNA follows: TGCAGTGCTCGTAGCGGCTACGAGCAGTACTTC. This gives the protein CSARSGYEQYF.

About this clonotype itself: This may be a read error, as it is one base from a much larger clone. This chain connects TRBV20-1 to TRBJ2-7; maybe TRBD1 (6 bases). Germline loops: CDR1 DFQATT, CDR2 SNEGSKA (reference sequence). V lost 6 bases and J lost 0, with 15 bases in between. This CDR3 region has 14 residues. The CDR3: CSAIDRCLSYEQYF. CDR3 in DNA: TGCAGTGCGATCGACAGGTGTCTCTCCTACGAGCAGTACTTC.